Listed here is a single TCR beta chain. The sample belongs to a study of blood T cell repertoires in COVID-19. Some clones are missing from TCRdb's copy, which holds only in-frame ones; the method was immunoSEQ multiplex PCR. Of around 300,000 clones listed, roughly 85% are singletons. Each recovered donor of Cohort 3 presented with two negative PCRs, clearance, or symptom resolution. The sample comprised PBMCs or T cells enriched from blood (not recorded which). The source is a woman aged 40 to 50 who had recovered from COVID-19.

CDR3 in amino acids: CASSLGPSGWGGVEKLFF. DNA of the CDR3: TGTGCCAGCAGCTTAGGCCCCTCGGGGTGGGGTGGGGTTGAAAAACTGTTTTTT. The V and J genes are TRBV7-2 and TRBJ1-4, with D hard to call. This CDR3 region has 18 residues. Germline CDR1 SGHTA, CDR2 FQGNSA. V was clipped by 1 base and J by 7 bases, with 22 bases between them. Full variable domain (rest looked up from reference TRBV7-2 and TRBJ1-4): GAGVSQSPSNKVTEKGKDVELRCDPISGHTALYWYRQSLGQGLEFLIYFQGNSAPDKSGLPSDRFSAERTGGSVSTLTIQRTQQEDSAVYLCASSLGPSGWGGVEKLFFGSGTQLSVL.